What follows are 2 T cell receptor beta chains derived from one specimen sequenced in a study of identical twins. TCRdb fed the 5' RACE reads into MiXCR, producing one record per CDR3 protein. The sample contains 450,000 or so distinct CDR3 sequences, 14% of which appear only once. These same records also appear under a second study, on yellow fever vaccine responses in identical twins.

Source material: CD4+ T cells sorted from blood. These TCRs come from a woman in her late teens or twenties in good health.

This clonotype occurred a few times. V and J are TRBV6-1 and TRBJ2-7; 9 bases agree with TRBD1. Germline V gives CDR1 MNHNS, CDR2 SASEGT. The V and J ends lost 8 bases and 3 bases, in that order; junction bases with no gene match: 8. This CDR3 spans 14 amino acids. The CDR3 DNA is TGTGCCAGCCTCATGACAGGGGGTTTCTACGAGCAGTACTTC. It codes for CASLMTGGFYEQYF.

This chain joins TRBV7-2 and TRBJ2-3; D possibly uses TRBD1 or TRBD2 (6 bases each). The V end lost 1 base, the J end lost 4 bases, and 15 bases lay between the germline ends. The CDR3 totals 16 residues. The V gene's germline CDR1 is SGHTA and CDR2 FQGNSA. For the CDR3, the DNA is TGTGCCAGCAGCTTAGGGGGGGCCTATGTTTCAGATACGCAGTATTTT. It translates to CASSLGGAYVSDTQYF.